The 19 T cell receptor beta chains presented below share a single source sample, sequenced in a study of beta chain features in type 1 diabetes. The investigators reverse transcribed all of the isolated RNA, so they sequenced expressed TCRB transcripts. Only in-frame clones appear in the TCRdb table, and some are missing; sequencing was by immunoSEQ multiplex PCR. The sample carries about 140,000 clones, about 7% recorded once. The sample consisted of central memory CD4+ T cells from blood. The origin of the receptors is a woman aged 25 to 45 in good health.

The chain combines TRBV2 with TRBJ1-5; D remains ambiguous. Germline CDR1 and CDR2: SNHLY and FYNNEI. The CDR3 consists of 14 residues. Trimming took 1 base from V and 2 from J, leaving 6 bases between them. As DNA, the CDR3 is TGTGCCAGCAGTGAAGAGCAGGGCAATCAGCCCCAGCATTTT. Amino acid sequence: CASSEEQGNQPQHF.

The V call is TRBV28, the J call TRBJ2-5; a possible D gene is TRBD2 (6 bases). CDR1 is MDHEN and CDR2 is SYDVKM in the germline V gene. The CDR3 contains 16 residues. Trimming took 4 bases from V and 3 from J, leaving 18 bases between them. The DNA of the CDR3 is TGTGCCAGCAGTTCCGCCGGGACTCAGGATAAAGAGACCCAGTACTTC. Translating gives CASSSAGTQDKETQYF. The complete variable domain, with remaining parts taken from reference TRBV28 and TRBJ2-5, reads DVKVTQSSRYLVKRTGEKVFLECVQDMDHENMFWYRQDPGLGLRLIYFSYDVKMKEKGDIPEGYSVSREKKERFSLILESASTNQTSMYLCASSSAGTQDKETQYFGPGTRLLVL.

This clone was found a few times. The CDR3 spells CASSISGSVQETQYF. Written as DNA, the CDR3 is TGTGCCAGTAGTATTAGCGGGAGTGTTCAGGAGACCCAGTACTTC. The chain has TRBV19 and TRBJ2-5, with 9 bases lining up with TRBD2. Germline V CDR1 and CDR2: LNHDA, SQIVND (reference sequence). The CDR3 covers 15 residues. The ends lost 3 bases at V and 5 bases at J; junction bases unmatched: 7.

This rearrangement joins TRBV15 to TRBJ1-4, with a weak D call TRBD1 (5 bases). V was cut by 5 bases and J by 3 bases, with 13 bases left in between. In germline, CDR1 is LNHNV, CDR2 YYDKDF (reference sequence). CDR3 size: 15 residues. In nucleotides, the CDR3 is TGTGCCACCAGCGGAAGACAGCAGGCTAATGAAAAACTGTTTTTT. Translated, it gives CATSGRQQANEKLFF. The full variable domain, rest sourced from reference TRBV15 and TRBJ1-4, is DAMVIQNPRYQVTQFGKPVTLSCSQTLNHNVMYWYQQKSSQAPKLLFHYYDKDFNNEADTPDNFQSRRPNTSFCFLDIRSPGLGDTAMYLCATSGRQQANEKLFFGSGTQLSVL.

The chain couples TRBV2 to TRBJ1-3; D unresolved. V lost 3 bases, J lost 4 bases, and 13 bases lay in between. CDR1 is SNHLY, CDR2 FYNNEI, per germline. The CDR3 has 15 amino acids. Here the CDR3 reads CASSERFTRGNTIYF. The CDR3 DNA follows: TGTGCCAGCAGTGAGCGGTTTACACGGGGAAACACCATATATTTT.

This clone was counted many times. The rearrangement joins TRBV18 to TRBJ2-1; TRBD2 matches at 9 bases. Germline-derived CDR1 and CDR2 are KGHSH and LQKENI. The CDR3 covers 14 residues. The J segment lost 8 bases and the V segment lost 6 bases, leaving 8 bases of the junction unmatched. The CDR3: CASSLSAGGYEQFF. In DNA, the CDR3 is TGTGCCAGCTCTCTGTCAGCGGGAGGCTATGAGCAGTTCTTC.

This clone occurred a few times. Different DNA sequences within this sample yield the same CDR3. The chain couples TRBV7-2 to TRBJ2-1; 8 bases line up with TRBD1. The CDR3 is 13 amino acids. Germline assignment: CDR1 SGHTA and CDR2 FQGNSA. With 4 bases clipped from V and 7 bases from J, the junction kept 3 bases outside the gene matches. This chain's CDR3 is CASSSYRGNEQFF. The CDR3, as DNA: TGTGCCAGCAGCTCATACAGGGGGAATGAGCAGTTCTTC.

This clone was counted a few times. The rearrangement uses TRBV7-9 and TRBJ2-1; 8 bases align to TRBD2. Germline CDR1 is SEHNR and CDR2 is FQNEAQ (reference sequence). The V gene end was trimmed by 4 bases and the J gene end by 9 bases; junction bases not matched to a gene: 5. The CDR3 length is 13 residues. The DNA for the CDR3 is TGTGCCAGCAGCTCCAACAGCGGGGGTGAGCAGTTCTTC. This codes for CASSSNSGGEQFF.

CDR3 sequence reads: CASSEQGGRAVNEQFF. CDR3 nucleotide sequence: TGTGCCAGCAGTGAACAGGGCGGGAGGGCCGTCAATGAGCAGTTCTTC. This rearrangement joins TRBV25-1 to TRBJ2-1; 9 bases agree with TRBD2. Germline CDR1 reads MGHDK; CDR2 reads SYGVNS. The CDR3 length is 16 residues. J lost 6 bases, V lost 2 bases, and 8 bases had no gene match. The full variable domain, in which reference TRBV25-1 and TRBJ2-1 provide the parts outside the CDR3, is EADIYQTPRYLVIGTGKKITLECSQTMGHDKMYWYQQDPGMELHLIHYSYGVNSTEKGDLSSESTVSRIRTEHFPLTLESARPSHTSQYLCASSEQGGRAVNEQFFGPGTRLTVL.

This clone was observed many times. The chain is built from TRBV14 and TRBJ2-5, with TRBD1 matching over 7 bases. V lost 3 bases, J lost 3 bases, and 4 bases stayed unmatched. Germline-derived CDR1 and CDR2 are SGHDN and FVKESK. The CDR3 length is 14 residues. CDR3 sequence: CASSQPGTEETQYF. Here the CDR3 DNA reads TGTGCCAGCAGCCAGCCCGGGACAGAAGAGACCCAGTACTTC.

This clone was observed a handful of times. CDR3 DNA: TGTGCCAGCAGTACTTCCTACGAGCAGTACTTC. It yields the protein CASSTSYEQYF. V and J are TRBV28 and TRBJ2-7, with D uncertain. The CDR3 extends over 11 amino acids. V was cut by 5 bases and J by 1 base, with 3 bases left in between. Germline V gene lookup returns CDR1 MDHEN and CDR2 SYDVKM.

V and J are TRBV5-1 and TRBJ1-1; 8 bases fit TRBD1. The CDR3 spans 15 residues. Germline CDR1 is SGHRS and CDR2 is YFSETQ. V shed 4 bases and J 1 base; nucleotides not matched to a gene: 6. The CDR3 DNA sequence: TGCGCCAGCAGCCTGGGGGGGACAGGGAACACTGAAGCTTTCTTT. Amino acids: CASSLGGTGNTEAFF.

In its sample, this clone was seen a few times. V and J are TRBV7-2 and TRBJ2-3; 12 nucleotides agree with TRBD2. Germline-derived CDR1 and CDR2 are SGHTA and FQGNSA. The ends lost 2 bases at V and 1 base at J; junction bases unmatched: 4. The CDR3 contains 17 residues. DNA for the CDR3: TGTGCCAGCAGCTTATGGACTAGCGGGAAGCGCACAGATACGCAGTATTTT. Translated: CASSLWTSGKRTDTQYF.

This clone was seen only a few times. CDR3 DNA: TGTGCCAGCAGTTTACCAGCGGGAAGTTTTGGCGAGCAGTACTTC. Residues: CASSLPAGSFGEQYF. This chain connects TRBV28 to TRBJ2-7, with TRBD2 matching over 7 bases. Germline CDR1 reads MDHEN; CDR2 reads SYDVKM. With 2 bases clipped from V and 6 bases from J, the junction kept 10 bases outside the gene matches. The length of the CDR3 is 15 residues.

This clone was counted ten times or more. The chain combines TRBV19 with TRBJ2-6, with unresolved D. Germline loops: CDR1 LNHDA, CDR2 SQIVND (reference sequence). V lost 5 bases and J lost 0, with 5 bases in between. The CDR3 totals 14 residues. CDR3 sequence (DNA): TGTGCCAGTAGTTGGAGCTCTGGGGCCAACGTCCTGACTTTC. Translated, it gives CASSWSSGANVLTF.

This clone was seen a handful of times. This rearrangement joins TRBV7-2 to TRBJ2-1; 7 nucleotides agree with TRBD1. CDR1 and CDR2 from the germline V gene are SGHTA and FQGNSA. V lost 6 bases and J lost 1; bases outside the gene matches: 6. The CDR3 contains 15 residues. CDR3 amino acids: CASRRTGVSYNEQFF. In DNA form, the CDR3 reads TGTGCCAGCAGGAGAACAGGGGTGTCCTACAATGAGCAGTTCTTC.

In this sample, this clone turned up a few times. The chain recombines TRBV21-1 with TRBJ2-2; the table's D call TRBD2 went unverified against the DNA. TRBV21-1 is annotated as a pseudogene. CDR3 length: 15 amino acids. This chain's CDR3 is CASSHSGSGTGELFF. The CDR3 DNA is TGTGCCAGCAGCCATAGCGGGAGTGGAACCGGGGAGCTGTTTTTT.

This clone has more than one count but fewer than ten. V and J are TRBV28 and TRBJ1-5, with a weak D call TRBD1 (5 bases). V was trimmed by 3 bases and J by 0 bases, leaving 12 bases between them. Germline V gene data show CDR1 as MDHEN and CDR2 as SYDVKM. The CDR3 covers 16 residues. CDR3 in amino acids: CASSFSGKDSNQPQHF. The CDR3 DNA sequence: TGTGCCAGCAGTTTTTCAGGGAAGGATAGCAATCAGCCCCAGCATTTT.

Only a few counts were recorded for this clone. The chain carries TRBV19 and TRBJ2-1; 12 nucleotides agree with TRBD2. J lost 8 bases, V lost 5 bases, and 7 bases had no gene match. The germline V gene has CDR1 LNHDA and CDR2 SQIVND (reference sequence). This CDR3 is 15 amino acids long. CDR3 protein: CASSASGRAVDEQFF. The CDR3 region has the DNA TGTGCCAGTAGTGCTAGCGGGAGGGCCGTGGATGAGCAGTTCTTC.